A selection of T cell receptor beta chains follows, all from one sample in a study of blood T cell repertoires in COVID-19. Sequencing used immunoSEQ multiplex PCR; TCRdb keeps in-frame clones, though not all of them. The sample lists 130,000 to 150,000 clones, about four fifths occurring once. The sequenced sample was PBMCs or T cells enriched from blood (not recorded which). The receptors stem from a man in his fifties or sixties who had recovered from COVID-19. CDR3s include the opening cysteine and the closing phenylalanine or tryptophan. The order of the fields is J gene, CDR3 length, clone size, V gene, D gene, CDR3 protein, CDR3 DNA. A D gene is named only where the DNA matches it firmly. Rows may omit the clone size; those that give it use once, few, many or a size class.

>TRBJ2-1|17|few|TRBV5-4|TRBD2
CASSLESGGAIANEQFF
TGTGCCAGCAGCTTGGAAAGCGGGGGGGCCATTGCGAATGAGCAGTTCTTC
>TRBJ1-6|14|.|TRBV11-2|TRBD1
CASSQGTGGSPLHF
TGTGCCAGCAGCCAAGGGACAGGGGGATCACCCCTCCACTTT
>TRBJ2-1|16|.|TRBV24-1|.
CATSDFNHGPYNEQFF
TGTGCCACCAGTGATTTTAACCATGGCCCCTACAATGAGCAGTTCTTC
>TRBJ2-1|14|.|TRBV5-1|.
CASTGGLTGLEQFF
TGCGCCAGCACCGGCGGATTGACAGGTCTTGAGCAGTTCTTC
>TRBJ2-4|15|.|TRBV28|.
CASSIDSRAKNIQYF
TGTGCCAGCAGTATTGACAGCAGAGCCAAAAACATTCAGTACTTC
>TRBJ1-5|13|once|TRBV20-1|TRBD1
CSASDRGNQPQHF
TGCAGTGCTAGTGACAGGGGCAATCAGCCCCAGCATTTT
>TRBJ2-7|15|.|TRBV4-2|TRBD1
CASSQGTGDSYEQYF
TGTGCCAGCAGCCAAGGTACAGGGGACTCCTACGAGCAGTACTTC
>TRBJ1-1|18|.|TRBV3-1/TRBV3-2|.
CASSHGASGRGRTTEAFF
TGTGCCAGCAGCCACGGTGCGTCAGGGAGGGGAAGGACCACTGAAGCTTTCTTT
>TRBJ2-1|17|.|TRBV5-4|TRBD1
CASSLWGGQGGRSEQFF
TGTGCCAGCAGCTTGTGGGGGGGACAGGGAGGGAGAAGTGAGCAGTTCTTC
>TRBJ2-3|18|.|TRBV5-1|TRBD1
CASSTGAGTGGRTDTQYF
TGCGCCAGCAGCACCGGGGCCGGGACAGGGGGGAGGACAGATACGCAGTATTTT
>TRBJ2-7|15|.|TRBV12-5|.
CASGLGGALTYEQYF
TGTGCTAGTGGTTTGGGCGGGGCCCTCACCTACGAGCAGTACTTC
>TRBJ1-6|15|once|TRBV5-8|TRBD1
CASSLVDRGASPLHF
TGTGCCAGCAGCTTGGTCGACAGGGGGGCTTCACCCCTCCACTTT
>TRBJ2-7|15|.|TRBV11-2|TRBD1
CASSFAIDRAYEQYF
TGTGCCAGCAGCTTTGCTATCGACAGGGCCTACGAGCAGTACTTC
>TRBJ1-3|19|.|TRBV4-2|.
CASSQDAGTEPFSGNTIYF
TGTGCCAGCAGCCAAGATGCGGGGACCGAACCATTCTCTGGAAACACCATATATTTT
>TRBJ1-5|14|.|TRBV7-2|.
CASSLVGAEQPQHF
TGTGCCAGCAGCTTAGTGGGGGCGGAGCAGCCCCAGCATTTT
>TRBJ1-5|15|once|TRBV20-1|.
CSASPKGVSNQPQHF
TGCAGTGCTAGTCCAAAAGGGGTTAGCAATCAGCCCCAGCATTTT
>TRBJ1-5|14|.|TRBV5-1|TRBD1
CASSLGQGGQPQHF
TGCGCCAGCAGCCTGGGACAGGGGGGGCAGCCCCAGCATTTT
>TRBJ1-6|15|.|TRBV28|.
CASSSTGSYNSPLHF
TGTGCCAGCAGTTCCACGGGATCCTATAATTCACCCCTCCACTTT
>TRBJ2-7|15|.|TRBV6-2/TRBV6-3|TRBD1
CASSRPGTGESEQYF
TGTGCCAGCAGCCGACCCGGGACAGGGGAATCCGAGCAGTACTTC
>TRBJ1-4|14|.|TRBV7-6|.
CASSLAGLGEKLFF
TGTGCCAGCAGCTTAGCGGGACTTGGTGAAAAACTGTTTTTT
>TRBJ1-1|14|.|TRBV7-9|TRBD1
CASSLRQGDTEAFF
TGTGCCAGCAGCTTGAGGCAGGGGGACACTGAAGCTTTCTTT
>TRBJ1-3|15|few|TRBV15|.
CATSRDRGSGNTIYF
TGTGCCACCAGCAGAGATCGGGGCTCTGGAAACACCATATATTTT
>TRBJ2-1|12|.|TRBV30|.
CAWATSSNEQFF
TGTGCCTGGGCAACTAGTTCCAATGAGCAGTTCTTC
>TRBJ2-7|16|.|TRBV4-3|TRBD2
CASSHGGGGADYEQYF
TGCGCCAGCAGCCATGGGGGCGGGGGGGCCGACTACGAGCAGTACTTC
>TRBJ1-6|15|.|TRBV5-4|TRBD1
CASSPGQGWNSPLHF
TGTGCCAGCAGCCCCGGACAGGGGTGGAATTCACCCCTCCACTTT
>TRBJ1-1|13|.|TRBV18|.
CASSQDSRGGAFF
TGTGCCAGCTCACAGGACTCCCGAGGAGGAGCTTTCTTT
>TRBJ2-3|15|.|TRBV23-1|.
CASSQWRQVTDTQYF
TGCGCCAGCAGTCAATGGAGACAGGTTACAGATACGCAGTATTTT
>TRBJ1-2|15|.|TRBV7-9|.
CASSLGTPYWYGYTF
TGTGCCAGCAGCTTGGGGACACCGTATTGGTATGGCTACACCTTC
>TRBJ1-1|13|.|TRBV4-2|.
CASSPGGASEAFF
TGTGCCAGCAGCCCCGGAGGGGCGTCTGAAGCTTTCTTT
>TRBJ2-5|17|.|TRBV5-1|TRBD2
CASSSTRTSGGQETQYF
TGCGCCAGCAGCTCAACCCGGACTAGCGGGGGCCAAGAGACCCAGTACTTC
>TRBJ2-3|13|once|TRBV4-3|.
CASSQYGGDTQYF
TGCGCCAGCAGCCAATACGGGGGAGATACGCAGTATTTT
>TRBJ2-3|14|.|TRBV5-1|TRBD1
CASSLTGGSDTQYF
TGCGCCAGCAGCTTGACAGGGGGCTCAGATACGCAGTATTTT